Below are 8 T cell receptor beta chains sequenced from a single sample in a study of blood T cell repertoires in COVID-19. Produced via immunoSEQ multiplex PCR; TCRdb's table is partial and in-frame only. The sample carries around 170,000 clones, roughly 87% recorded once. Sequencing was done on a sample of peripheral blood. The source is a woman between 35 and 50 years old with acute or convalescent COVID-19.

This clone was seen once. As DNA, the CDR3 is TGTGCCAGCAGCGTTGGACTTAGCACAGATACGCAGTATTTT. This gives the protein CASSVGLSTDTQYF. The rearrangement uses TRBV7-2 and TRBJ2-3, with TRBD2 as a possible D gene (5 bases). V was trimmed by 5 bases and J by 0 bases, leaving 9 bases between them. Germline loops: CDR1 SGHTA, CDR2 FQGNSA. The CDR3 runs to 14 residues.

The chain carries TRBV19 and TRBJ1-2, with 8 bases fitting TRBD1. Germline V gene data show CDR1 as LNHDA and CDR2 as SQIVND (reference sequence). This CDR3 has 15 amino acids. The V segment lost 5 bases and the J segment 4 bases; nucleotides outside the gene matches: 9. The CDR3 DNA reads as TGTGCCAGTAGTCTATACGACAGGGGAGGCTATGGCTACACCTTC. It encodes CASSLYDRGGYGYTF.

This clone is a singleton in its sample. The V gene is TRBV6-5, the J gene TRBJ2-6, with a tentative D call TRBD2 (6 bases). V gave up 6 bases and J gave up 1 base, with 10 bases separating them. The CDR3 is made up of 15 amino acids. The germline V gene has CDR1 MNHEY and CDR2 SVGAGI. CDR3 DNA: TGTGCCAGCAGGGACGGGGGTTCTGGGGCCAACGTCCTGACTTTC. Amino acids: CASRDGGSGANVLTF.

This chain links TRBV27 with TRBJ2-7, with TRBD2 as a possible D gene (5 bases). The CDR3 is made up of 11 amino acids. Germline CDR1 and CDR2: MNHEY and SMNVEV (reference sequence). V was clipped by 7 bases and J by 3 bases, with 7 bases between them. The CDR3 reads CASTRGYEQYF. CDR3 coding DNA: TGTGCCAGCACCCGGGGCTACGAGCAGTACTTC.

The chain carries TRBV5-6 and TRBJ2-5; 10 positions agree with TRBD2. J gave up 10 bases and V 2 bases, and 8 bases lay outside the gene matches. CDR1 and CDR2 (germline): SGHDT, YYEEEE. The CDR3 runs to 14 residues. CDR3 coding DNA: TGTGCCAGCAGCTTTCTTAGCGGGGGGAGGGACCAGTACTTC. Translation gives CASSFLSGGRDQYF. The complete variable domain, with remaining parts taken from reference TRBV5-6 and TRBJ2-5, reads DAGVTQSPTHLIKTRGQQVTLRCSPKSGHDTVSWYQQALGQGPQFIFQYYEEEERQRGNFPDRFSGHQFPNYSSELNVNALLLGDSALYLCASSFLSGGRDQYFGPGTRLLVL.

The chain carries TRBV27 and TRBJ2-7; TRBD1 matches at 10 bases. CDR3 length: 17 amino acids. V shed 5 bases, J shed 2 bases, and the junction held 12 bases outside the gene matches. Germline CDR1 and CDR2: MNHEY and SMNVEV (reference sequence). CDR3 in DNA: TGTGCCAGCAGTCACGTCTCCGGGACAGGGGCAACCTACGAGCAGTACTTC. Its translation: CASSHVSGTGATYEQYF.

The chain combines TRBV15 with TRBJ2-7; D is perhaps TRBD1 (5 bases). CDR1 is LNHNV, CDR2 YYDKDF, per germline (reference sequence). The CDR3 length is 13 residues. V was trimmed by 1 base and J by 11 bases, leaving 15 bases between them. Here the CDR3 DNA reads TGTGCCACCAGCAGAGTCGGGCTAGGGGTGGAGTACTTC. This encodes CATSRVGLGVEYF.

The J gene is TRBJ1-1, the V gene TRBV6-1; D is perhaps TRBD1 (6 bases). V lost 5 bases to trimming and J lost 1 base, with 8 bases between them. This CDR3 region has 13 residues. Germline CDR1 reads MNHNS; CDR2 reads SASEGT. CDR3 coding DNA: TGTGCCAGCAGTTTACAGGGGAACACTGAAGCTTTCTTT. Translating it yields CASSLQGNTEAFF.